These T cell receptor beta chains were read from a single sample in a study. TCRdb passed the RT-PCR reads through MiXCR, listing each CDR3 protein once. The repertoire consists of 650,000 to 800,000 distinct CDR3 sequences, with about 14% occurring once and the leading ten covering just over 3.5%. Material: memory CD4+ T cells from blood. These receptors were obtained from a female donor in good health, serving as a healthy control. CDR3s include the opening cysteine and the closing phenylalanine or tryptophan. The D gene is left open where the match is weak. Size is omitted from some rows. Given values are once, few, many or a class for expanded clones.

d_gene	v_gene	abundance	j_gene	CDR3aa	CDR3nt
TRBD1	TRBV6-5	NA	TRBJ1-1	CASSKWDSNTEAFF	TGTGCCAGCAGTAAATGGGACAGTAACACTGAAGCTTTCTTT
NA	TRBV5-1	NA	TRBJ2-7	CASSLGLRAYEQYF	TGCGCCAGCAGCTTGGGGCTCAGGGCGTACGAGCAGTACTTC
NA	TRBV20-1	few	TRBJ2-2	CSARGLSNTGELFF	TGCAGTGCCAGGGGACTATCCAACACCGGGGAGCTGTTTTTT
NA	TRBV7-9	few	TRBJ1-1	CASSLALGGTEAFF	TGTGCCAGCAGCTTAGCGTTAGGGGGCACTGAAGCTTTCTTT
NA	TRBV10-3	NA	TRBJ2-7	CAISGSQQQYF	TGTGCCATCAGCGGAAGTCAGCAGCAGTACTTC
NA	TRBV6-5	many	TRBJ2-1	CASSTWTEDNEQFF	TGTGCCAGCAGTACCTGGACTGAGGATAATGAGCAGTTCTTC
TRBD1	TRBV27	few	TRBJ2-2	CASSVDRGHTGELFF	TGTGCCAGCAGTGTTGACAGGGGACACACCGGGGAGCTGTTTTTT
NA	TRBV20-1	few	TRBJ2-7	CSVPDGHSYEQYF	TGCAGTGTACCAGACGGACACAGTTACGAGCAGTACTTC
TRBD1	TRBV30	few	TRBJ2-7	CAWGGQGGEQYF	TGTGCCTGGGGTGGACAGGGAGGCGAGCAGTACTTC
NA	TRBV5-1	NA	TRBJ1-6	CASSPMKGLGSPLHF	TGCGCCAGCAGCCCGATGAAAGGACTCGGTTCACCCCTCCACTTT
NA	TRBV28	few	TRBJ2-3	CASTLPGPFTDTQYF	TGTGCCAGCACCCTCCCGGGACCATTCACAGATACGCAGTATTTT
TRBD1	TRBV18	few	TRBJ2-7	CASSLAGTELYEQYF	TGTGCCAGCTCACTTGCCGGGACAGAGCTCTACGAGCAGTACTTC
TRBD1	TRBV20-1	many	TRBJ2-3	CSARRQGAADTQYF	TGCAGTGCTAGGCGACAGGGGGCCGCAGATACGCAGTATTTT
NA	TRBV7-9	NA	TRBJ1-1	CASGGRGDTEAFF	TGTGCCAGCGGGGGCAGGGGAGACACTGAAGCTTTCTTT
NA	TRBV7-3	NA	TRBJ2-1	CASSLTGRDGAGEQFF	TGTGCCAGCAGCTTAACAGGGCGGGATGGGGCTGGTGAGCAGTTCTTC
NA	TRBV7-6	NA	TRBJ2-3	CASSLVTETDTQYF	TGTGCCAGCAGCTTAGTGACGGAAACAGATACGCAGTATTTT
TRBD1	TRBV25-1	NA	TRBJ1-5	CASTVHQGAGDNQPQHF	TGTGCCAGCACCGTCCACCAGGGGGCAGGAGACAATCAGCCCCAGCATTTT
TRBD1	TRBV6-5	many	TRBJ2-7	CASRYRDRGRYEQYF	TGTGCCAGCAGATACCGGGACAGGGGCCGATACGAGCAGTACTTC
TRBD2	TRBV20-1	few	TRBJ2-3	CSATGTSGIWGTDTQYF	TGCAGTGCCACCGGGACTAGCGGGATTTGGGGCACAGATACGCAGTATTTT
NA	TRBV24-1	many	TRBJ2-5	CATSDPGTQETQYF	TGTGCCACCAGTGACCCTGGAACCCAAGAGACCCAGTACTTC
TRBD2	TRBV5-1	NA	TRBJ2-5	CASSIGTSGPIETQYF	TGCGCCAGCAGCATAGGGACTAGCGGGCCCATAGAGACCCAGTACTTC
NA	TRBV5-6	few	TRBJ1-2	CASSLSSGYTF	TGTGCCAGCAGCTTGAGCAGTGGCTACACCTTC
TRBD2	TRBV12-3/TRBV12-4	NA	TRBJ2-1	CASSSRGVEQFF	TGTGCCAGCAGCTCCCGGGGGGTTGAGCAGTTCTTC
TRBD1	TRBV6-4	many	TRBJ2-5	CASSDSGGTQYF	TGTGCCAGCAGTGATTCAGGGGGGACCCAGTACTTC
NA	TRBV11-2	NA	TRBJ1-2	CASSQGLREGYTF	TGTGCCAGCAGCCAGGGACTCCGGGAAGGCTACACCTTC
TRBD1	TRBV5-1	NA	TRBJ2-2	CASSWRTGATGELFF	TGCGCCAGCAGCTGGAGGACAGGGGCAACCGGGGAGCTGTTTTTT
TRBD1	TRBV5-5	many	TRBJ1-5	CASSMTGADNQPQHF	TGTGCCAGCAGTATGACAGGGGCCGACAATCAGCCCCAGCATTTT
NA	TRBV7-2	many	TRBJ2-7	CASSRTSTGAEQYF	TGTGCCAGCAGCCGAACCTCGACAGGAGCCGAGCAGTACTTC
TRBD1	TRBV6-1	few	TRBJ1-1	CASSGDRVWAFF	TGTGCCAGCAGTGGGGACAGGGTCTGGGCTTTCTTT
NA	TRBV20-1	many	TRBJ2-6	CSATGAGANVLTF	TGCAGTGCTACGGGGGCCGGGGCCAACGTCCTGACTTTC
NA	TRBV12-3/TRBV12-4	many	TRBJ2-7	CASSLLVGEGEQYF	TGTGCCAGCAGTTTATTAGTCGGCGAGGGCGAGCAGTACTTC
TRBD1	TRBV10-3	NA	TRBJ2-3	CAISELRTGDTQYF	TGTGCCATCAGTGAGTTGAGGACAGGGGATACGCAGTATTTT
NA	TRBV20-1	NA	TRBJ1-1	CVSEGGLRGTEAFF	TGCGTCTCAGAGGGGGGGCTCCGGGGGACTGAAGCTTTCTTT
NA	TRBV7-9	few	TRBJ2-3	CASSLLATGPDTQYF	TGTGCCAGCAGCTTACTAGCGACGGGGCCAGATACGCAGTATTTT
TRBD1	TRBV12-3/TRBV12-4	many	TRBJ1-5	CASRRTGVGNQPQHF	TGTGCCAGCAGACGCACAGGGGTCGGGAATCAGCCCCAGCATTTT
NA	TRBV12-3/TRBV12-4	NA	TRBJ1-1	CASSLTLGRAEAFF	TGTGCCAGCAGTTTAACTCTGGGTAGGGCTGAAGCTTTCTTT
NA	TRBV6-1	few	TRBJ1-1	CASSWEGGNTEAFF	TGTGCCAGCAGTTGGGAAGGAGGGAACACTGAAGCTTTCTTT
NA	TRBV20-1	NA	TRBJ2-1	CSATDWGNEQFF	TGCAGTGCGACAGACTGGGGCAATGAGCAGTTCTTC
NA	TRBV29-1	many	TRBJ2-1	CSVDPEQKYNEQFF	TGCAGCGTTGACCCTGAACAGAAGTACAATGAGCAGTTCTTC
NA	TRBV24-1	NA	TRBJ1-2	CATSDTRGGYGYTF	TGTGCCACCAGTGATACCAGGGGCGGCTATGGCTACACCTTC
NA	TRBV29-1	NA	TRBJ1-5	CSALPINSNQPQHF	TGCAGCGCCCTACCCATAAATAGCAATCAGCCCCAGCATTTT
NA	TRBV5-1	NA	TRBJ1-4	CASSLVGIATNEKLFF	TGCGCCAGCAGCTTGGTTGGCATCGCAACTAATGAAAAACTGTTTTTT
TRBD1	TRBV5-1	NA	TRBJ1-4	CASSLATGANEKLFF	TGCGCCAGCAGCTTGGCCACAGGGGCTAATGAAAAACTGTTTTTT
TRBD2	TRBV5-5	many	TRBJ2-1	CASSFRPGGPRNNEQFF	TGTGCCAGCAGCTTTCGACCGGGGGGGCCTCGGAACAATGAGCAGTTCTTC
NA	TRBV7-2	NA	TRBJ1-3	CASSLERHGNTIYF	TGTGCCAGCAGCTTAGAAAGGCATGGAAACACCATATATTTT
TRBD2	TRBV7-2	few	TRBJ2-7	CASSLVVTSGSEQYF	TGTGCCAGCAGCTTAGTAGTGACTAGCGGGAGCGAGCAGTACTTC
NA	TRBV7-6	many	TRBJ2-2	CASSPGNTGELFF	TGTGCCAGCAGCCCAGGCAACACCGGGGAGCTGTTTTTT
NA	TRBV5-1	NA	TRBJ1-3	CASSLEGRGNTIYF	TGCGCCAGCAGCTTGGAGGGGAGGGGAAACACCATATATTTT
TRBD2	TRBV6-5	many	TRBJ2-3	CASSWREVSDTQYF	TGTGCCAGCAGTTGGCGGGAGGTCTCAGATACGCAGTATTTT
NA	TRBV11-2	many	TRBJ2-1	CASSFGTGKYNEQFF	TGTGCCAGCAGCTTCGGCACGGGGAAATACAATGAGCAGTTCTTC
NA	TRBV20-1	NA	TRBJ1-5	CSARPGVSNQPQHF	TGCAGTGCGAGGCCCGGAGTTAGCAATCAGCCCCAGCATTTT
NA	TRBV25-1	few	TRBJ2-4	CASSEWSSASAKNIQYF	TGTGCCAGCAGTGAATGGAGTTCCGCAAGCGCCAAAAACATTCAGTACTTC
TRBD1	TRBV10-3	few	TRBJ1-2	CATGQGASGYTF	TGTGCCACGGGACAGGGGGCATCTGGCTACACCTTC
NA	TRBV5-1	many	TRBJ2-1	CASSSEQRGEQFF	TGCGCCAGCAGCTCCGAACAACGCGGGGAGCAGTTCTTC
NA	TRBV9	NA	TRBJ1-1	CASSVTPLNTEAFF	TGTGCCAGCAGCGTGACACCGTTGAACACTGAAGCTTTCTTT
NA	TRBV7-2	NA	TRBJ1-2	CASSGGGPLRGYTF	TGTGCCAGCAGCGGGGGGGGGCCATTACGTGGCTACACCTTC
TRBD2	TRBV7-2	NA	TRBJ2-2	CASSFSPGLAGRTGELFF	TGTGCCAGCAGCTTCAGCCCGGGACTAGCGGGTCGCACCGGGGAGCTGTTTTTT
NA	TRBV20-1	NA	TRBJ1-1	CSARDLKSMNTEAFF	TGCAGTGCTAGAGATCTCAAGAGTATGAACACTGAAGCTTTCTTT
TRBD2	TRBV4-1	NA	TRBJ2-7	CASSQTGTRAVEQYF	TGCGCCAGCAGCCAAACCGGGACTAGAGCGGTCGAGCAGTACTTC